The rows below give T cell receptor beta chains drawn from one sample of a study of blood T cell repertoires in COVID-19. Sequenced by immunoSEQ multiplex PCR; TCRdb stores in-frame clones only, minus some. The table has about 300,000 clones, 88% seen once; the top ten hold 9.4%. The sequenced sample was peripheral blood. These receptors were taken from a man in his late teens or twenties with active or convalescent COVID-19. Each CDR3 is given with its conserved first and last residue. D genes are given only for firm matches.

TRBV27,TRBD1,TRBJ2-7,CASSSHPRDREGEQYF
TRBV9,TRBD1,TRBJ1-1,CASSALTGLNTEAFF
TRBV6-6,TRBD1,TRBJ1-2,CASSYSIGGRAGGYTF
TRBV4-1,TRBD2,TRBJ2-5,CASSRGLAGGETQYF
TRBV16,TRBD1,TRBJ1-2,CASSHSTGPRNGYTF
TRBV5-4,TRBD1,TRBJ2-7,CASSLQGAYEQYF
TRBV28,NA,TRBJ1-2,CASSPSGGYTF
TRBV5-1,TRBD1,TRBJ2-7,CASSSGQVLFYEQYF
TRBV18,NA,TRBJ1-3,CASSPYSGSGNTIYF
TRBV19,TRBD1,TRBJ2-1,CASSIDGTGIEQFF
TRBV6-5,NA,TRBJ2-5,CASRTRFARETQYF
TRBV6-4,NA,TRBJ1-2,CASSPEMAVGGYTF
TRBV2,TRBD1,TRBJ2-3,CASSDRGRDTQYF
TRBV2,TRBD1,TRBJ2-7,CASSQDRVGRSVGF
TRBV2,TRBD2,TRBJ2-3,CASRGGLADTDTQYF
TRBV27,TRBD2,TRBJ2-2,CASSFGLAGSTGELFF
TRBV6-4,TRBD2,TRBJ2-3,CASSPGGSSTDTQYF
TRBV28,NA,TRBJ2-7,CASSLSNGLIGAYEQYF
TRBV21-1,NA,TRBJ2-5,CASSAARASQETQYF
TRBV5-1,TRBD1,TRBJ1-6,CASSLGTAAEISLHF
TRBV3-1/TRBV3-2,TRBD2,TRBJ2-5,CASSVAGGPSYQETQYF
TRBV4-3,NA,TRBJ1-2,CARMPGGTYGYTF
TRBV27,TRBD1,TRBJ2-3,CASSPTGYSDTQYF
TRBV27,TRBD2,TRBJ2-1,CASSLGGLAGPINEQFF
TRBV13,NA,TRBJ2-1,CASSYSTGYNEQFF
TRBV6-5,NA,TRBJ1-6,CASSYLSGNSPLHF
TRBV7-9,NA,TRBJ2-7,CASSLYTGPEQYF
TRBV5-5,NA,TRBJ2-7,CASSLARGTTYEQYF
TRBV9,NA,TRBJ1-3,CASSVEGGSGNTIYF
TRBV25-1,TRBD2,TRBJ2-5,CASRSSGGETQYF
TRBV11-3,TRBD1,TRBJ2-1,CASSPRQGPSHSSYNEQFF
TRBV4-1,NA,TRBJ1-4,CASSDRVGGVNEKLFF
TRBV18,NA,TRBJ1-2,CASSQGDNYGYTF
TRBV2,NA,TRBJ1-2,CASMRSTAPNPNYGYTF
TRBV9,NA,TRBJ1-6,CASSVGAGFFDNSPLHF